This T cell receptor beta chain was captured by sequencing in a study of CD8 T cells in ankylosing spondylitis. Study outcomes and limitations: Blood of patients with ankylosing spondylitis appeared to be characterized by a TCR beta motif of about 8 highly homologous variants. Reportedly, matched ankylosing spondylitis synovial fluid was significantly enriched for disease-linked clones.

The CDR3 runs 16 residues. Germline V gene data show CDR1 as SGHVT and CDR2 as SQSDAQ. The junction had 4 bases not matched to a gene; V was cut back by 5 bases and J by 2 bases. This clonotype was observed a few times. The target antigen is unknown. Making use of molecular barcodes, quantitative 5'-RACE generated TCR beta libraries. TCRdb used MiXCR to reprocess the 5' RACE reads, holding one entry per CDR3 protein. The sample records some 150,000 distinct CDR3 sequences, roughly 44% being singletons. The sequencing sample was made of synovial fluid, either unsorted or a sorted T cell fraction (not recorded which). The receptor's source is a male donor with ankylosing spondylitis. The chain uses TRBV7-4 and TRBJ2-2, with 11 nucleotides matching TRBD2. Here the CDR3 reads CASSAGTSGNTGELFF. Here the CDR3 DNA reads TGTGCCAGCAGCGCCGGGACTAGCGGAAACACCGGGGAGCTGTTTTTT.